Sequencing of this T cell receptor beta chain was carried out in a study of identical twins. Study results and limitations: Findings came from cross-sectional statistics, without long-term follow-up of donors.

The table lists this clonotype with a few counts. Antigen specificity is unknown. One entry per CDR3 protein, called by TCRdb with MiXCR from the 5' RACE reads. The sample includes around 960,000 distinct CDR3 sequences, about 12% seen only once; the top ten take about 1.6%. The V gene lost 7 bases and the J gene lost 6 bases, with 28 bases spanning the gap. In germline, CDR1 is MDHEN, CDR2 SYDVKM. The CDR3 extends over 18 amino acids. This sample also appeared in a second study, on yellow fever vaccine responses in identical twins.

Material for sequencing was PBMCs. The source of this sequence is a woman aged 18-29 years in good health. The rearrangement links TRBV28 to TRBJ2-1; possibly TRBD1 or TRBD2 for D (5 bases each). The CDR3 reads CASTLFSTGTTLGNEQFF. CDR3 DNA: TGTGCCAGCACCTTATTCTCTACGGGGACCACCCTTGGCAATGAGCAGTTCTTC.